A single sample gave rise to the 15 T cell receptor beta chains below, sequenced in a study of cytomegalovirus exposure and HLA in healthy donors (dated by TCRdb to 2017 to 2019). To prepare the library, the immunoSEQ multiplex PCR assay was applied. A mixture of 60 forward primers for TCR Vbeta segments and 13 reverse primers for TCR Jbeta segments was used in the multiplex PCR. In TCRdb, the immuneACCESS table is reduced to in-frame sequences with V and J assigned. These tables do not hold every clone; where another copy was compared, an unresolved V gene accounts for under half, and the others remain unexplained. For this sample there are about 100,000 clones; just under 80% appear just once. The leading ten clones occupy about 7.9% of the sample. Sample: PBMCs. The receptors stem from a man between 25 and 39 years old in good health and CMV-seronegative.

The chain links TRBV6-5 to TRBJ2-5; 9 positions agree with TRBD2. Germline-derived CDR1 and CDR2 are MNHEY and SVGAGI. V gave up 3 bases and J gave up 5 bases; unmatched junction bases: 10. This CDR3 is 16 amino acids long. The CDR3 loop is CASSYLAGTGGETQYF. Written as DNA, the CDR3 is TGTGCCAGCAGTTATCTAGCGGGGACGGGAGGGGAGACCCAGTACTTC.

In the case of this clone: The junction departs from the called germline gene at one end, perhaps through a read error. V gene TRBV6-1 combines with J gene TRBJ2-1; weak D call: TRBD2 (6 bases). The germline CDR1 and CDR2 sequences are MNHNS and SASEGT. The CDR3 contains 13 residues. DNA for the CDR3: TGTGCCAGCAGCCGGGACTCCCACAATGAGCAGTTCTTC. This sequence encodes CASSRDSHNEQFF.

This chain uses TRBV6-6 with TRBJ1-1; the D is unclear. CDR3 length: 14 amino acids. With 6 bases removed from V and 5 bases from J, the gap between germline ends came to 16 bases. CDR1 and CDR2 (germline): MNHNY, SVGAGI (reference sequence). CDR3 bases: TGTGCCAGCAGCCCACCCCCTGGAGGGACTGAAGCTTTCTTT. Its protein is CASSPPPGGTEAFF.

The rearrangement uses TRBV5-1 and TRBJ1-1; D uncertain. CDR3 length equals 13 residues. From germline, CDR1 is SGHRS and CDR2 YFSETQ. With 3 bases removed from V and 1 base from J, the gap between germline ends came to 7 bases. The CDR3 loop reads CASSYDKNTEAFF. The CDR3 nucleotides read TGCGCCAGCAGCTACGACAAGAACACTGAAGCTTTCTTT.

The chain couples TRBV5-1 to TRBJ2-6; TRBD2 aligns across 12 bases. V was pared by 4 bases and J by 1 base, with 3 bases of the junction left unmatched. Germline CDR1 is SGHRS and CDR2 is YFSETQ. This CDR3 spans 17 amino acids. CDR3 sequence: CASSAGLAGSGANVLTF. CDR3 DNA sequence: TGCGCCAGCAGCGCTGGACTAGCGGGGTCTGGGGCCAACGTCCTGACTTTC.

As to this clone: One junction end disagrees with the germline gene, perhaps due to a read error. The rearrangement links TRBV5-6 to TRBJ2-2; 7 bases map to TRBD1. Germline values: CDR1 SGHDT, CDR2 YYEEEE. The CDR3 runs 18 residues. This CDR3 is CASSLFSVTGPKTGELFF. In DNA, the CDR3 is TGTGCCAGCAGCTTATTTTCGGTGACAGGGCCGAAGACCGGGGAGCTGTTTTTT.

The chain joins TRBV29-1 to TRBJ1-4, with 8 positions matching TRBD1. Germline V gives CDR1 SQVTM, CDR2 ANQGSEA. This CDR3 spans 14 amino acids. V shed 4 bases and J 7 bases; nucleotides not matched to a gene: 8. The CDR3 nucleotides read TGCAGCGTTGGAGAGGACAGGGTAGGTGAAAAACTGTTTTTT. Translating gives CSVGEDRVGEKLFF.

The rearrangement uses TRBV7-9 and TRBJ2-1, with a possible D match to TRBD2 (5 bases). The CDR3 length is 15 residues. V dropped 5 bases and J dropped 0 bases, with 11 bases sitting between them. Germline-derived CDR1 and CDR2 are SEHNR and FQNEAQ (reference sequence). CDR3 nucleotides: TGTGCCAGCAGCCCTAGCATAGGCTCCTACAATGAGCAGTTCTTC. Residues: CASSPSIGSYNEQFF.

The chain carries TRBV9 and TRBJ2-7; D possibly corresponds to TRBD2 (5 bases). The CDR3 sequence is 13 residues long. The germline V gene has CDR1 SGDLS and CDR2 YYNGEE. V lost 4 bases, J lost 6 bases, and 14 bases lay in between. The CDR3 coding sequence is TGTGCCAGCAGCCCCCAAGTTCGGGGCGAGCAGTACTTC. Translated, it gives CASSPQVRGEQYF.

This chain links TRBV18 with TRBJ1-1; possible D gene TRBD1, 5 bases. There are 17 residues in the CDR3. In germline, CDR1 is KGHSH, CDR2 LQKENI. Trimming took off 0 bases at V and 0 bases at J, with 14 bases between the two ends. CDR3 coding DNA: TGTGCCAGCTCACCACCCAGGGTAGGTCTCATGAACACTGAAGCTTTCTTT. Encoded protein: CASSPPRVGLMNTEAFF.

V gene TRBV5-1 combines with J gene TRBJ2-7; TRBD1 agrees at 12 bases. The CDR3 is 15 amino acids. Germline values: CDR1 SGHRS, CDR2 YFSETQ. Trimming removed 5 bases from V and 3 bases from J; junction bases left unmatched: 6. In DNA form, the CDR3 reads TGCGCCAGCAGACCGGGACAGGGGGCGATCTACGAGCAGTACTTC. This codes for CASRPGQGAIYEQYF.

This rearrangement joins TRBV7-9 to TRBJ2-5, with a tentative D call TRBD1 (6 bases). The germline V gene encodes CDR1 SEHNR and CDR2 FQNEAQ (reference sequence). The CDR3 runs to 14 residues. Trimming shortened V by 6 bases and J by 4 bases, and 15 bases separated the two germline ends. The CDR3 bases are TGTGCCAGCAGAACTACTAGGGGGAGAGAGACCCAGTACTTC. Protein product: CASRTTRGRETQYF.

The CDR3 is CASGLARQGELFF. CDR3 coding DNA: TGTGCTAGTGGTTTGGCCCGACAGGGGGAACTGTTTTTT. This chain links TRBV12-5 with TRBJ1-4, with 9 bases matching TRBD1. CDR3 length: 13 residues. Looked up from germline, CDR1 is LGHNT and CDR2 is FRNRAP. The trim removed 1 base at V and 12 bases at J, leaving 3 bases unmatched.

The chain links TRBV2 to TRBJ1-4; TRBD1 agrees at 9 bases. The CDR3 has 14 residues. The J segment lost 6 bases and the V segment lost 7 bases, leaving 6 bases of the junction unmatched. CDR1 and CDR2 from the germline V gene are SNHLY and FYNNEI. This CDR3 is CASKLDRGYEKLFF. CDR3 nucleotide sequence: TGTGCCAGCAAATTGGACAGGGGCTATGAAAAACTGTTTTTT.

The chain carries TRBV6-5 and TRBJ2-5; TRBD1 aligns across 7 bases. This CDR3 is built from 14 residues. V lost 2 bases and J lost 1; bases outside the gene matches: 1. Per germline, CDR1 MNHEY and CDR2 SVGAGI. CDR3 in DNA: TGTGCCAGCAGTTACGGGACAGCCCAAGAGACCCAGTACTTC. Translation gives CASSYGTAQETQYF.